This TCR beta chain was captured in a study of CD8 T cells in ankylosing spondylitis. Notes on the study in general: Matched ankylosing spondylitis synovial fluid reportedly showed significant enrichment of disease-linked clones. Typical of ankylosing spondylitis blood, it appeared, was a TCR beta motif of seven to nine highly homologous variants. Existing reports had already noted some motif variants in reactive arthritis synovial fluid and blood. Disease-linked clones were CD8+ and relatively rare in peripheral blood.

This clonotype has a handful of counts. Its target is not known. Library preparation for TCR beta used quantitative 5'-RACE with molecular barcodes. TCRdb reprocessed the 5' RACE reads with MiXCR, giving one entry per CDR3 protein. The sample contains roughly 220,000 distinct CDR3 sequences, around 18% of which appear only once. The length of the CDR3 is 15 residues. The V gene lost 5 bases and the J gene lost 5 bases, with 18 bases spanning the gap. The germline V gene encodes CDR1 SEHNR and CDR2 FQNEAQ (reference sequence). The receptor was isolated from a male donor with ankylosing spondylitis. The sequencing sample was made of blood, either unsorted or a sorted T cell fraction (not recorded which). The chain has TRBV7-9 and TRBJ2-5; maybe TRBD1 (5 bases). The CDR3 sequence is CASSQGTAERETQYF. CDR3 nucleotides: TGTGCCAGCAGCCAGGGCACTGCTGAACGGGAGACCCAGTACTTC. The full variable domain, rest sourced from reference TRBV7-9 and TRBJ2-5, is DTGVSQNPRHKITKRGQNVTFRCDPISEHNRLYWYRQTLGQGPEFLTYFQNEAQLEKSRLLSDRFSAERPKGSFSTLEIQRTEQGDSAMYLCASSQGTAERETQYFGPGTRLLVL.